This T cell receptor (beta chain) was documented in a study of T cell responses to AZD1222 COVID-19 vaccine. Findings and caveats of the study: A rise in Spike-specific TCR breadth and depth followed two AZD1222 doses.

The table came from immunoSEQ multiplex PCR; TCRdb's copy has only in-frame clones and leaves some out. The sample yields around 100,000 clones, roughly 84% seen once. This clone came up a few times. The antigen remains unidentified. The CDR3 is 14 residues long. V shed 9 bases, J shed 4 bases, and the junction held 11 bases outside the gene matches. Germline V CDR1 and CDR2: SGHTA, FQGNSA. The material sequenced was peripheral blood, taken on day 0 of AZD1222 vaccination. This chain uses TRBV7-2 with TRBJ2-7, with 8 bases matching TRBD2. The sequence was obtained from an adult in good health. Here the CDR3 reads CARGVSGGPYEQYF. The CDR3 coding sequence is TGTGCCAGGGGGGTTTCGGGAGGGCCATACGAGCAGTACTTC.